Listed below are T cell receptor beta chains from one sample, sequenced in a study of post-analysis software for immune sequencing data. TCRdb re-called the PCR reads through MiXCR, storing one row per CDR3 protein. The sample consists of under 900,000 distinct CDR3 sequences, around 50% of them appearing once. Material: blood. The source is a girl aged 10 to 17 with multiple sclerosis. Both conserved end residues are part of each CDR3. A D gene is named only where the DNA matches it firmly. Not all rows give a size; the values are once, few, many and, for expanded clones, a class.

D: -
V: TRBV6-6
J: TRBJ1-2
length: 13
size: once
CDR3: CASRPGQNYGYTF
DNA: TGTGCCAGCAGGCCCGGACAGAACTATGGCTACACCTTC

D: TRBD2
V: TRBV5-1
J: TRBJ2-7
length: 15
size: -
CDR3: CASSVGGAQIDEQYF
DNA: TGCGCCAGCAGCGTGGGAGGGGCGCAGATCGACGAGCAGTACTTC

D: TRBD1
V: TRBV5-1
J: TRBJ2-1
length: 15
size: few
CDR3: CASSWGRTGEGEQFF
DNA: TGCGCCAGCAGCTGGGGGAGGACAGGGGAGGGTGAGCAGTTCTTC

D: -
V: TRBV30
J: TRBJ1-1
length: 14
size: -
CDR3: CAWTAGQGRTEAFF
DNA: TGTGCCTGGACGGCAGGGCAGGGCCGCACTGAAGCTTTCTTT

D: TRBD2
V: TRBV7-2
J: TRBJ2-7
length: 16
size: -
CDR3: CASSLRLAGGTTKQYF
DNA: TGTGCCAGCAGCTTACGACTAGCGGGGGGAACTACGAAGCAGTACTTC

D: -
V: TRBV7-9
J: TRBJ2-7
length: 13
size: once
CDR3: CASSLLDPYEQYF
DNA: TGTGCCAGCAGCTTACTGGATCCCTACGAGCAGTACTTC

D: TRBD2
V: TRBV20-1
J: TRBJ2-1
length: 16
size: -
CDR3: CSALATGTSAHNEQFF
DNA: TGCAGTGCTCTTGCTACCGGGACTAGTGCCCACAATGAGCAGTTCTTC

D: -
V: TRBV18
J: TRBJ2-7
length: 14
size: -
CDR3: CASSPRDTDGEQYF
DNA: TGTGCCAGCTCACCAAGGGACACCGATGGCGAGCAGTACTTC

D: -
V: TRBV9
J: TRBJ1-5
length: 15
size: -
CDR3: CASSVDGVRNHPQHF
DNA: TGTGCCAGCAGCGTAGACGGGGTTCGCAATCATCCCCAGCATTTT

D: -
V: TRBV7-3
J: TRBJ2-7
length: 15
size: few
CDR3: CASSLNAGTQGGQYF
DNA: TGTGCCAGCAGCCTTAACGCCGGGACCCAAGGCGGCCAGTACTTC

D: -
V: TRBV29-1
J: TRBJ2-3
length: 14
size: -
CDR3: CSVAENRRTDTQYF
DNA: TGCAGCGTCGCAGAGAACCGTCGCACAGATACGCAGTATTTT

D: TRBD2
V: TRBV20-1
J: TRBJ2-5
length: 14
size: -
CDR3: CSAPKGGSGETQYF
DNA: TGCAGTGCTCCTAAGGGCGGGAGTGGGGAGACCCAGTACTTC

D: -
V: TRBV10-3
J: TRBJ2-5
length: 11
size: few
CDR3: CATRDSTPQYF
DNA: TGTGCCACAAGGGACTCTACGCCCCAGTACTTC

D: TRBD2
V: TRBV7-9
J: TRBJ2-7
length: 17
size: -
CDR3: CASSLGLGGLEPHEQYF
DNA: TGTGCCAGCAGCTTAGGGTTGGGCGGACTAGAGCCTCACGAGCAGTACTTC

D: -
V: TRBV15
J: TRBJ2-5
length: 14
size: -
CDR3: CATSRDRVGETQYF
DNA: TGTGCCACCAGCAGAGACAGGGTCGGAGAGACCCAGTACTTC